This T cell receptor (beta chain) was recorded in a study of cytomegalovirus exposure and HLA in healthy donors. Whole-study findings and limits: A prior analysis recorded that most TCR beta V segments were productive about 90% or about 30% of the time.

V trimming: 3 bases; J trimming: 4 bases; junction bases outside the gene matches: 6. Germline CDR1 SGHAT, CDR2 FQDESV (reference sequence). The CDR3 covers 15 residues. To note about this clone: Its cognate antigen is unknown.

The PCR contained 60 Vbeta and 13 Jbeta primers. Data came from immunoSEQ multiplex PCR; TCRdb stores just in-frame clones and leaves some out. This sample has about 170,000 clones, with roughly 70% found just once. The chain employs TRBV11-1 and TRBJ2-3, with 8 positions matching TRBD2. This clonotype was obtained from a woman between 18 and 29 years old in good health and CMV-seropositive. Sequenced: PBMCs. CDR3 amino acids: CASSLVAGISDTQYF. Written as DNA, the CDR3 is TGTGCCAGCAGCTTGGTAGCGGGAATATCAGATACGCAGTATTTT.